A single sample is the source of the 27 T cell receptor beta chains below, sequenced in a study of cytomegalovirus exposure and HLA in healthy donors. PCR employed 60 Vbeta and 13 Jbeta primers. Here immunoSEQ multiplex PCR was the method, and the copy in TCRdb shows in-frame clones only, minus some. Seen in this sample are some 62,000 clones; the ten most common clones hold 4% to 5.5%. The source material was PBMCs. These receptors were collected from a man aged 25 to 40 in good health and CMV-seropositive.

DNA of the CDR3: TGTGCCAGCAGTTTATCGAGAGGCAGGGGGTTAGCAACGCAGTATTTT. It is translated as CASSLSRGRGLATQYF. The rearrangement links TRBV27 to TRBJ2-3, with 7 positions matching TRBD1. From germline, CDR1 is MNHEY and CDR2 SMNVEV (reference sequence). This CDR3 is built from 16 residues. J lost 9 bases, V lost 0 bases, and 12 bases had no gene match.

This chain links TRBV7-3 with TRBJ1-1; no reliable D call. Trimming took off 2 bases at V and 6 bases at J, with 13 bases between the two ends. The CDR3 runs to 14 residues. CDR1 and CDR2 from the germline V gene are SGHTA and FQGTGA. Written as DNA, the CDR3 is TGTGCCAGCAGCTTAGGTCCAGCAGGCTCTGAAGCTTTCTTT. Protein: CASSLGPAGSEAFF.

The gene calls are TRBV4-1 and TRBJ2-7, with a weak D call TRBD1 (6 bases). Trimming shortened V by 3 bases and J by 0 bases, and 15 bases separated the two germline ends. The CDR3 sequence is 16 residues long. Per the germline V gene, CDR1 is MGHRA and CDR2 is YSYEKL. CDR3 sequence: CASSHQVGDTSYEQYF. The CDR3 DNA is TGCGCCAGCAGCCACCAAGTAGGGGACACCTCCTACGAGCAGTACTTC.

This chain connects TRBV6-5 to TRBJ1-4, with 7 nucleotides matching TRBD1. Germline V gene lookup returns CDR1 MNHEY and CDR2 SVGAGI. The CDR3 length is 15 residues. J lost 0 bases, V lost 6 bases, and 4 bases had no gene match. CDR3 sequence reads: CASSRQGATNEKLFF. CDR3 bases: TGTGCCAGCAGCCGCCAGGGGGCAACTAATGAAAAACTGTTTTTT.

The chain recombines TRBV7-3 with TRBJ2-1; 10 nucleotides match TRBD2. Germline V CDR1 and CDR2: SGHTA, FQGTGA. The CDR3 extends over 17 amino acids. Trimming removed 5 bases from V and 8 bases from J; junction bases left unmatched: 15. CDR3 nucleotides: TGTGCCAGCAGCCACTCCCCCCCCGGGACTAGCGAGGATGAGCAGTTCTTC. Its translation is CASSHSPPGTSEDEQFF.

The gene calls are TRBV6-5 and TRBJ2-5, with TRBD2 matching over 10 bases. The V segment lost 4 bases and the J segment 6 bases; nucleotides outside the gene matches: 11. Germline-derived CDR1 and CDR2 are MNHEY and SVGAGI. The CDR3 contains 16 residues. CDR3 sequence: CASSSLRASGGQTQYF. The DNA of the CDR3 is TGTGCCAGCAGTTCCTTACGCGCTAGCGGGGGACAGACCCAGTACTTC.

V gene TRBV7-9 combines with J gene TRBJ1-1; D remains ambiguous. Germline V gives CDR1 SEHNR, CDR2 FQNEAQ (reference sequence). CDR3 length equals 14 residues. The V and J ends lost 5 bases and 4 bases respectively, with 14 bases between them. In nucleotides, the CDR3 is TGTGCCAGCAGCCGGGAGAGCACAGTCACTGAAGCTTTCTTT. As protein: CASSRESTVTEAFF.

The chain carries TRBV4-1 and TRBJ1-1; unclear D gene. Germline V gene data show CDR1 as MGHRA and CDR2 as YSYEKL. With 3 bases removed from V and 1 base from J, the gap between germline ends came to 15 bases. CDR3 size: 16 residues. Here the CDR3 DNA reads TGCGCCAGCAGCCACCAAACCCTAGGCCAGAACACTGAAGCTTTCTTT. This codes for CASSHQTLGQNTEAFF.

The gene calls are TRBV5-4 and TRBJ2-5, with 7 nucleotides matching TRBD1. Germline assignment: CDR1 SGHNT and CDR2 YYREEE (reference sequence). The V segment lost 4 bases and the J segment 6 bases; nucleotides outside the gene matches: 9. The CDR3 extends over 14 amino acids. The CDR3 DNA reads as TGTGCCAGCAGCCCGCAGCTACAGGGGCAGACCCAGTACTTC. This sequence encodes CASSPQLQGQTQYF. Combining the CDR3 with reference TRBV5-4 and TRBJ2-5 gives the whole variable domain ETGVTQSPTHLIKTRGQQVTLRCSSQSGHNTVSWYQQALGQGPQFIFQYYREEENGRGNFPPRFSGLQFPNYSSELNVNALELDDSALYLCASSPQLQGQTQYFGPGTRLLVL.

This chain uses TRBV4-1 with TRBJ1-4; 7 bases line up with TRBD1. Germline V lookup: CDR1 MGHRA, CDR2 YSYEKL. The CDR3 is made up of 15 amino acids. Trimming at V came to 6 bases and at J to 5 bases, leaving 9 bases not matched to a gene. The CDR3 sequence: CASRVRDSENEKLFF. The CDR3 nucleotides read TGCGCCAGCAGAGTAAGGGACAGCGAAAATGAAAAACTGTTTTTT.

The V gene is TRBV5-4, the J gene TRBJ2-2, with D unclear. Germline CDR1 SGHNT, CDR2 YYREEE (reference sequence). Trimming pared 1 base from V and 1 base from J, leaving 5 bases between. The CDR3 runs to 14 residues. The CDR3 DNA reads as TGTGCCAGCAGCTTGCCCGGGAACACCGGGGAGCTGTTTTTT. Its protein is CASSLPGNTGELFF.

V and J are TRBV27 and TRBJ2-5; 7 bases fit TRBD2. J lost 4 bases, V lost 2 bases, and 1 base had no gene match. Germline loops: CDR1 MNHEY, CDR2 SMNVEV (reference sequence). This CDR3 is built from 13 residues. As DNA, the CDR3 is TGTGCCAGCAGTTTACGGGGGGTAGAGACCCAGTACTTC. It is translated as CASSLRGVETQYF.

The chain has TRBV30 and TRBJ2-7; TRBD1 aligns across 9 bases. Germline-derived CDR1 and CDR2 are GTSNPN and SVGIG (reference sequence). The CDR3 covers 14 residues. Germline trimming cut 5 bases from V and 6 bases from J; bases unmatched to any gene: 11. This CDR3 reads CAWEGWETGGEQYF. The CDR3 coding sequence is TGTGCCTGGGAAGGGTGGGAGACAGGGGGCGAGCAGTACTTC.

This chain uses TRBV7-9 with TRBJ1-4, with D unresolved. V was trimmed by 2 bases and J by 0 bases, leaving 10 bases between them. The CDR3 loop spans 16 amino acids. The V gene's germline CDR1 is SEHNR and CDR2 FQNEAQ (reference sequence). CDR3 coding DNA: TGTGCCAGCAGCTTATCAGAACCTGCAACTAATGAAAAACTGTTTTTT. Its translation: CASSLSEPATNEKLFF.

This sequence joins TRBV14 and TRBJ1-2, with D tentatively TRBD1 (5 bases). V lost 4 bases, J lost 3 bases, and 9 bases lay in between. Germline CDR1 is SGHDN and CDR2 is FVKESK. This CDR3 is 13 amino acids long. DNA of the CDR3: TGTGCCAGCAGCCTCCCGGGGGACTATGGCTACACCTTC. This translates into CASSLPGDYGYTF.

The rearrangement uses TRBV2 and TRBJ2-7, with a weak D call TRBD1 (5 bases). V was pared by 7 bases and J by 0 bases, with 10 bases between. In germline, CDR1 is SNHLY, CDR2 FYNNEI. The CDR3 is 13 residues long. The CDR3 spells CASTERGSYEQYF. The CDR3 nucleotides are TGTGCCAGCACGGAAAGGGGCTCCTACGAGCAGTACTTC.

The genes are TRBV5-1 and TRBJ2-5, with D possibly matching TRBD2 (6 bases). The CDR3 sequence is 13 residues long. Trimming took 4 bases from V and 1 from J, leaving 8 bases between them. In germline, CDR1 is SGHRS, CDR2 YFSETQ. The CDR3 bases are TGCGCCAGCAGCCCCGGGAGCCAAGAGACCCAGTACTTC. It translates to CASSPGSQETQYF.

The genes are TRBV11-2 and TRBJ2-1, with D perhaps matching TRBD1 (6 bases). V was trimmed by 2 bases and J by 5 bases, leaving 10 bases between them. Germline V gene data show CDR1 as SGHAT and CDR2 as FQNNGV. This CDR3 is 14 amino acids long. The CDR3 bases are TGTGCCAGCAGCTTAATCCCAGGGGACAATGAGCAGTTCTTC. This sequence encodes CASSLIPGDNEQFF.

The chain couples TRBV5-3 to TRBJ1-4; weak D call: TRBD1 (6 bases). TRBV5-3 is classed as an ORF, of uncertain function. The CDR3 covers 14 residues. The V end was cut by 4 bases, the J end by 6 bases, with 13 bases between. CDR3 region: CARSRDKSYEKLFF. The DNA for the CDR3 is TGTGCCAGAAGCCGGGACAAGAGTTATGAAAAACTGTTTTTT.

The chain employs TRBV6-1 and TRBJ2-7; 9 bases match TRBD1. The CDR3 is 14 residues long. V shed 4 bases and J 4 bases; nucleotides not matched to a gene: 5. The germline V gene encodes CDR1 MNHNS and CDR2 SASEGT. CDR3 in amino acids: CASSGTGAKYEQYF. Here the CDR3 DNA reads TGTGCCAGCAGTGGGACAGGGGCGAAATACGAGCAGTACTTC.

The rearrangement joins TRBV30 to TRBJ2-5, with unresolved D. The V and J ends lost 3 bases and 5 bases respectively, with 13 bases between them. Germline V lookup: CDR1 GTSNPN, CDR2 SVGIG (reference sequence). The length of the CDR3 is 13 residues. CDR3 sequence reads: CAWRLRVSETQYF. The CDR3 nucleotides read TGTGCCTGGAGACTCCGGGTTTCGGAGACCCAGTACTTC.

The rearrangement joins TRBV4-2 to TRBJ2-2; D remains ambiguous. The germline V and J ends were trimmed by 0 bases and 1 base, with 12 bases remaining between them. Germline V gene lookup returns CDR1 LGHNA and CDR2 YNFKEQ. This CDR3 contains 17 residues. This chain's CDR3 is CASSQDVLRMNTGELFF. In DNA, the CDR3 is TGTGCCAGCAGCCAAGATGTGTTGAGGATGAACACCGGGGAGCTGTTTTTT.

The genes are TRBV9 and TRBJ2-3; no reliable D call. The CDR3 runs 13 residues. Trimming took off 0 bases at V and 6 bases at J, with 8 bases between the two ends. Germline CDR1 reads SGDLS; CDR2 reads YYNGEE. The DNA of the CDR3 is TGTGCCAGCAGCGTAGCAGGAAAGGATACGCAGTATTTT. This translates into CASSVAGKDTQYF. Variable domain in full (rest from reference TRBV9 and TRBJ2-3): DSGVTQTPKHLITATGQRVTLRCSPRSGDLSVYWYQQSLDQGLQFLIQYYNGEERAKGNILERFSAQQFPDLHSELNLSSLELGDSALYFCASSVAGKDTQYFGPGTRLTVL.

A note on this clone: One junction end disagrees with the germline gene, perhaps due to a read error. The chain couples TRBV2 to TRBJ2-3; tentative D call: TRBD2 (5 bases). The CDR3 length is 13 residues. Germline CDR1 SNHLY, CDR2 FYNNEI. Here the CDR3 DNA reads TGTGCCAGCGCCCCTCTAGCTGTAGATAAGCAGTATTTT. This gives the protein CASAPLAVDKQYF.

The genes are TRBV6-6 and TRBJ2-5, with 11 bases aligning to TRBD2. V was pared by 11 bases and J by 4 bases, with 3 bases of the junction left unmatched. Germline CDR1 reads MNHNY; CDR2 reads SVGAGI (reference sequence). The CDR3 sequence is 12 residues long. CDR3 bases: TGTGCCGTCACTAGCGGGGGAGAGACCCAGTACTTC. This encodes CAVTSGGETQYF.

V usage is TRBV5-6 and J usage is TRBJ2-7, with D tentatively TRBD2 (5 bases). V was shortened by 4 bases and J by 6 bases, with 11 bases between the two germline ends. Germline V gene sequence: CDR1 SGHDT, CDR2 YYEEEE. The CDR3 is 12 residues long. This CDR3 is CASSTGLLEQYF. The DNA of the CDR3 is TGTGCCAGCAGCACCGGACTTCTCGAGCAGTACTTC.

V and J are TRBV19 and TRBJ2-7; 9 bases are shared with TRBD1. The CDR3 is 13 residues long. Per germline, CDR1 LNHDA and CDR2 SQIVND (reference sequence). V was pared by 5 bases and J by 6 bases, with 5 bases of the junction left unmatched. CDR3 in DNA: TGTGCCAGTAGTCCCGGGACAGGGCCCGAGCAGTACTTC. It encodes CASSPGTGPEQYF. Full variable domain (missing parts from reference TRBV19 and TRBJ2-7): DGGITQSPKYLFRKEGQNVTLSCEQNLNHDAMYWYRQDPGQGLRLIYYSQIVNDFQKGDIAEGYSVSREKKESFPLTVTSAQKNPTAFYLCASSPGTGPEQYFGPGTRLTVT.